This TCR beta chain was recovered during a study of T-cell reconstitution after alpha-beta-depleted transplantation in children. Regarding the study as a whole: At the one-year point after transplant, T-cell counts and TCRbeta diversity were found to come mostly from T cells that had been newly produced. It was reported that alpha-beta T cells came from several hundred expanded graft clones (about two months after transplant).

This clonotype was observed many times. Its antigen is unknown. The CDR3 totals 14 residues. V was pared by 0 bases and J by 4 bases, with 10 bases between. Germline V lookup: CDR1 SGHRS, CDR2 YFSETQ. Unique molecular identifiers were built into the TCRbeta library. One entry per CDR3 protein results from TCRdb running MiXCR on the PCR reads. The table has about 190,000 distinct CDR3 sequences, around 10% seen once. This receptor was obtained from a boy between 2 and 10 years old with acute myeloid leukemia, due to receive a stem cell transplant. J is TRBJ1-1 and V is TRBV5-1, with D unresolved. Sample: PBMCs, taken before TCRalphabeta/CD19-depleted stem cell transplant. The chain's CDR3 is CASSLGQVGTEAFF. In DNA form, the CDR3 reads TGCGCCAGCAGCTTGGGGCAGGTGGGCACTGAAGCTTTCTTT.